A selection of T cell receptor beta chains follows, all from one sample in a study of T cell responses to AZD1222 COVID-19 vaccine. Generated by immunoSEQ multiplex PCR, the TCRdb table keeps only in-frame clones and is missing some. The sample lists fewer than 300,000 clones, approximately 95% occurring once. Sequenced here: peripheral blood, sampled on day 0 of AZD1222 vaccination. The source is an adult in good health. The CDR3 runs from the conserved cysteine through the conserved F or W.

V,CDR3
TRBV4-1,CASSQDGRASMVDTQYF
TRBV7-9,CASSSMIRGDTGELFF
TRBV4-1,CASSQTWGGEQYF
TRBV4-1,CASSQVVRGDSYEQYF
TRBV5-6,CASSLGGGRGGETQYF
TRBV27,CASSNPGLAGRAQYF
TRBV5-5,CASSHVNTEAFF
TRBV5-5,CASSFGRFNTEAFF
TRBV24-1,CATSDSSYEQYF
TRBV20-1,CSAPGRYGYTF
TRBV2,CASGQVFYGYTF
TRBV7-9,CASTLTSLNYGYTF
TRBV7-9,CASSRGLAGTYEQYF
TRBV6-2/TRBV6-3,CASSPGLAVLQETQYF
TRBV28,CASSGGGQGDQPQHF
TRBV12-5,CASGLVPSDRGGETQYF
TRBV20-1,CSASIGETQYF
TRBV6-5,CASRMTSGFSDTQYF
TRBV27,CASSSGTAGQPQHF
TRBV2,CASNADPRTQYF
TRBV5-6,CASSLADGGQFF
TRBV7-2,CASSLASAGQPQHF
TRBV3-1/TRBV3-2,CASSQVLGGLVTFF
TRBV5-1,CASSPSGRASNEQFF
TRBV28,CAIQFPGQGFGYTF
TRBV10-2,CASSAGTSGTYEQYF
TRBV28,CASSQVGHLRAYGYTF
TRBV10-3,CAISEVSYEQYF
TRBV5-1,CASSLASTGAGGIGETQYF
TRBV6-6,CASGTGRLEQFF
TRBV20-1,CSAVPGGALHF
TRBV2,CASTPGPGGPQHF
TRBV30,CAWTGAGAGELFF
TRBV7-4,CASSSTGLFYEQYF
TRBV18,CASSPLAGDPVGGNEQFF
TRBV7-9,CASSLFAQEELFF
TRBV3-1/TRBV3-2,CASSQGRGTETQYF
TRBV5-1,CASSLGRGDEQYF
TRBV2,CASSSQGATDTQYF
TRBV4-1,CASSQASTGGELFF
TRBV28,CASSPSPGQGNTIYF
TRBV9,CASSPGGDEQYF
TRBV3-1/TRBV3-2,CASSQEFWSYYNEQFF
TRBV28,CASSEGQYYGYTF
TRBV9,CASSASDLSGNTIYF
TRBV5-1,CASSFATGTTNTDTQYF
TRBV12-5,CASGTLGTPVYNSPLHF
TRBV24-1,CATSDLPTDTQYF